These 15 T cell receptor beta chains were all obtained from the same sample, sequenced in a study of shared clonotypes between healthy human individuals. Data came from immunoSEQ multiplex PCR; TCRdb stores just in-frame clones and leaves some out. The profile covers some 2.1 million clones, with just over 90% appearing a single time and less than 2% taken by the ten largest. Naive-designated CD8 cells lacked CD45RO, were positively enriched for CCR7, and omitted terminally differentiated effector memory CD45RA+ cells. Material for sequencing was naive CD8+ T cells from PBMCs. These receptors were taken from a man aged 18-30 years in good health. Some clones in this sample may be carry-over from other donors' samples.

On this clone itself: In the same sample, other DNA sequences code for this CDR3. The CDR3, as DNA: TGCGCCAGCAGCTTCGCAGGGCTCTCCTACGAGCAGTACTTC. Translation: CASSFAGLSYEQYF. The genes are TRBV5-1 and TRBJ2-7; D is possibly TRBD1 (5 bases). Trimming stripped 2 bases from V and 0 bases from J, with 9 bases between. The germline V gene has CDR1 SGHRS and CDR2 YFSETQ. The CDR3 is 14 amino acids.

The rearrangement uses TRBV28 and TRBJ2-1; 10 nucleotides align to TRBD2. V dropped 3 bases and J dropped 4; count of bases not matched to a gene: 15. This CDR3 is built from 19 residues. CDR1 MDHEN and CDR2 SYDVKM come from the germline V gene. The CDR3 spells CASSFQREGPQIRYNEQFF. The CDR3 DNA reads TGTGCCAGCAGTTTCCAGCGGGAGGGCCCCCAAATCAGGTACAATGAGCAGTTCTTC. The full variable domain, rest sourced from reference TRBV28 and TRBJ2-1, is DVKVTQSSRYLVKRTGEKVFLECVQDMDHENMFWYRQDPGLGLRLIYFSYDVKMKEKGDIPEGYSVSREKKERFSLILESASTNQTSMYLCASSFQREGPQIRYNEQFFGPGTRLTVL.

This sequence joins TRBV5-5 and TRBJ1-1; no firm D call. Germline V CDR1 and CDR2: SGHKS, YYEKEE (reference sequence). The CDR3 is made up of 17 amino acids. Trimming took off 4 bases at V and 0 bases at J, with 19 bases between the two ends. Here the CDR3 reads CASSPEPTSLVNTEAFF. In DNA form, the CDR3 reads TGTGCCAGCAGCCCGGAGCCGACAAGTTTGGTGAACACTGAAGCTTTCTTT.

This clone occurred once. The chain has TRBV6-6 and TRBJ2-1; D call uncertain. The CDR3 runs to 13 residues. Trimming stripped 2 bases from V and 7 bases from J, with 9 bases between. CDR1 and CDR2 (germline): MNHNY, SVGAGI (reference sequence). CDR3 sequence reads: CASSYVAANEQFF. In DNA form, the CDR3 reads TGTGCCAGCAGTTACGTGGCAGCTAATGAGCAGTTCTTC.

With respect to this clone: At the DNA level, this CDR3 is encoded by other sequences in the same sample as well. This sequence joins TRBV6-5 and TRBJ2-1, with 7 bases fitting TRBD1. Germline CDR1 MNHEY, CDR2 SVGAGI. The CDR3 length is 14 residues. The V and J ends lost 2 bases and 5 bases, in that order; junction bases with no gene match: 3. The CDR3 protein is CASSYPGQDNEQFF. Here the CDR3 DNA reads TGTGCCAGCAGTTACCCCGGACAGGACAATGAGCAGTTCTTC.

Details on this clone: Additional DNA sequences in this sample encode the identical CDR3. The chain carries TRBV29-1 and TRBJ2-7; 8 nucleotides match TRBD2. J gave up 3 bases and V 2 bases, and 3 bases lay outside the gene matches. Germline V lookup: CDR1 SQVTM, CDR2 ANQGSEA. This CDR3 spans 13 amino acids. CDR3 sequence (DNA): TGCAGCGTTGAACTAGCGGGTTTCTACGAGCAGTACTTC. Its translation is CSVELAGFYEQYF.

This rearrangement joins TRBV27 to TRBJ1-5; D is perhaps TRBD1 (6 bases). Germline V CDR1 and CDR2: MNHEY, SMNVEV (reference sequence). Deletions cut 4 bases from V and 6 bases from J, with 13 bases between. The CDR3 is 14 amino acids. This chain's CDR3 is CASSWVGGSQPQHF. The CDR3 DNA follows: TGTGCCAGCAGTTGGGTAGGGGGGAGTCAGCCCCAGCATTTT.

CDR3 protein: CASSPGTGWNNEQFF. The CDR3 nucleotides read TGTGCCAGTAGTCCCGGGACAGGCTGGAACAATGAGCAGTTCTTC. The chain joins TRBV19 to TRBJ2-1, with TRBD1 matching 8 bases. CDR3 length equals 15 residues. Germline lookup yields CDR1 LNHDA and CDR2 SQIVND (reference sequence). J was trimmed by 5 bases and V by 5 bases; bases with no gene match: 8.

CDR3 DNA sequence: TGTGCCAGCAGCTTAGGTGGGACCAGGGGGAACTATGGCTACACCTTC. It translates to CASSLGGTRGNYGYTF. The V call is TRBV7-9, the J call TRBJ1-2; 7 nucleotides match TRBD1. V gave up 1 base and J gave up 2 bases; unmatched junction bases: 7. The germline CDR1 and CDR2 sequences are SEHNR and FQNEAQ (reference sequence). This CDR3 contains 16 residues.

The CDR3 spells CASSLGRETEQFF. For the CDR3, the DNA is TGCGCCAGCAGCCTGGGGCGGGAGACCGAGCAGTTCTTC. V is TRBV4-3 and J is TRBJ2-1, with 7 bases identical to TRBD2. Per the germline V gene, CDR1 is LGHNA and CDR2 is YSLEER. This CDR3 region has 13 residues. The junction had 7 bases not matched to a gene; V was cut back by 4 bases and J by 10 bases.

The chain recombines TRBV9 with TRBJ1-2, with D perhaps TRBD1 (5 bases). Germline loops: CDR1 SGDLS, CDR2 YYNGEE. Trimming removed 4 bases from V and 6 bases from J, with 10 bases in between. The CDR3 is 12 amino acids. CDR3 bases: TGTGCCAGCAGCATGGGGCGGCATGGCTACACCTTC. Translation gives CASSMGRHGYTF. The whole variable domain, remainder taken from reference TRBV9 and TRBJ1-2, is DSGVTQTPKHLITATGQRVTLRCSPRSGDLSVYWYQQSLDQGLQFLIQYYNGEERAKGNILERFSAQQFPDLHSELNLSSLELGDSALYFCASSMGRHGYTFGSGTRLTVV.

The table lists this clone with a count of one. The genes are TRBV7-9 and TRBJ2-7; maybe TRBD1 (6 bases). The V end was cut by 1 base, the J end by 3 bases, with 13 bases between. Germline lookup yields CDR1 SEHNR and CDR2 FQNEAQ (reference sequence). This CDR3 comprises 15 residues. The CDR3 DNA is TGTGCCAGCAGCTTAGGGGGGCTGACCAACTACGAGCAGTACTTC. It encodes CASSLGGLTNYEQYF.

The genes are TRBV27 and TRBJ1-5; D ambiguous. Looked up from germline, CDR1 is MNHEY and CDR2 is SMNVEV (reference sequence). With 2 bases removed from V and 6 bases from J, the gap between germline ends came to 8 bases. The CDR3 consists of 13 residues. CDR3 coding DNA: TGTGCCAGCAGTTTAGGGCCTCTTCAGCCCCAGCATTTT. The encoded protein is CASSLGPLQPQHF.

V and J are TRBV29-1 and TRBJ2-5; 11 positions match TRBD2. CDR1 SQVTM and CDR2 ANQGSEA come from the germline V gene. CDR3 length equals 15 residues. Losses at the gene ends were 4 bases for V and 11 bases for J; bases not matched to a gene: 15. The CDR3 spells CSVGVSSGRAREQYF. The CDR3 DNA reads TGCAGCGTTGGCGTTAGTAGCGGGAGGGCTCGGGAGCAGTACTTC.

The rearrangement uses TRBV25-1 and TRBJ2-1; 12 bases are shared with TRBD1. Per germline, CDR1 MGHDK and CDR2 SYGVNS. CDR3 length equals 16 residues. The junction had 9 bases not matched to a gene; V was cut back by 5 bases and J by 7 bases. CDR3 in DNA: TGTGCCAGCAGTACCGCCAGGGGACAGGGGGCTAATGAGCAGTTCTTC. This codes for CASSTARGQGANEQFF.